Each of the 3 T cell receptor beta chains below was sequenced from the same sample in a study of blood T cell repertoires in COVID-19. Profiled with immunoSEQ multiplex PCR; TCRdb holds only in-frame clones, not every one. The sample holds 30,000 to 40,000 clones, 90% seen once. Sequencing used peripheral blood. These receptors were collected from a human donor in a cohort sampled during active COVID-19.

The rearrangement uses TRBV12-3 or TRBV12-4 and TRBJ2-1, with 8 nucleotides matching TRBD1. The length of the CDR3 is 12 residues. The trim removed 2 bases at V and 15 bases at J, leaving 6 bases unmatched. The CDR3 is CASSLRQGSRFF. Here the CDR3 DNA reads TGTGCCAGCAGTTTAAGACAGGGGAGCAGGTTCTTC.

The J gene is TRBJ1-1, the V gene TRBV2, with 7 positions matching TRBD1. After removal of 2 bases from V and 8 bases from J, the junction contained 5 bases not matched to a gene. CDR3 length equals 13 residues. Per germline, CDR1 SNHLY and CDR2 FYNNEI. CDR3 residues: CASSEWVDREAFF. CDR3 DNA sequence: TGTGCCAGCAGTGAATGGGTGGACAGGGAAGCTTTCTTT.

This clone was recorded once. This chain connects TRBV6-5 to TRBJ1-4; TRBD1 matches at 7 bases. There are 15 residues in the CDR3. The V gene end was trimmed by 3 bases and the J gene end by 5 bases; junction bases not matched to a gene: 6. Germline V gives CDR1 MNHEY, CDR2 SVGAGI. CDR3 sequence reads: CASSYTTGPNEKLFF. The CDR3 region has the DNA TGTGCCAGCAGTTATACGACAGGGCCCAATGAAAAACTGTTTTTT.